The next 31 T cell receptor beta chains were all read from a single sample in a study of T cell responses to AZD1222 COVID-19 vaccine. The table came from immunoSEQ multiplex PCR; TCRdb's copy has only in-frame clones and leaves some out. This sample has over 110,000 clones, with roughly 92% found just once. The sample here was peripheral blood, taken on day 0 of AZD1222 vaccination. The receptors were sampled from an adult in good health.

The chain employs TRBV11-1 and TRBJ2-1; D may be TRBD2 (5 bases). Germline V lookup: CDR1 SGHAT, CDR2 FQDESV (reference sequence). This CDR3 contains 15 residues. V was shortened by 8 bases and J by 0 bases, with 14 bases between the two germline ends. DNA for the CDR3: TGTGCCAGCTCCGAGGTAGGGAGCTCCTACAATGAGCAGTTCTTC. Translating gives CASSEVGSSYNEQFF.

The V and J genes are TRBV14 and TRBJ2-1; D unresolved. CDR3 length: 13 amino acids. Between the trimmed V and J ends, which lost 4 bases and 5 bases, there was a span of 9 bases. Germline loops: CDR1 SGHDN, CDR2 FVKESK. Here the CDR3 reads CASSLGIHNEQFF. CDR3 nucleotide sequence: TGTGCCAGCAGCCTGGGAATCCACAATGAGCAGTTCTTC. The entire variable domain, with the rest obtained from reference TRBV14 and TRBJ2-1, is as follows: EAGVTQFPSHSVIEKGQTVTLRCDPISGHDNLYWYRRVMGKEIKFLLHFVKESKQDESGMPNNRFLAERTGGTYSTLKVQPAELEDSGVYFCASSLGIHNEQFFGPGTRLTVL.

The CDR3 region is CASSQDLRGFYGYTF. The CDR3 DNA follows: TGCGCCAGCAGCCAAGATCTCAGGGGATTTTATGGCTACACCTTC. The rearrangement links TRBV4-1 to TRBJ1-2; D is perhaps TRBD1 (6 bases). The CDR3 runs to 15 residues. CDR1 MGHRA and CDR2 YSYEKL come from the germline V gene. Trimming pared 0 bases from V and 5 bases from J, leaving 13 bases between.

This clone was recorded once. The chain couples TRBV29-1 to TRBJ1-4; D ambiguous. The V and J ends lost 4 bases and 5 bases respectively, with 11 bases between them. Germline values: CDR1 SQVTM, CDR2 ANQGSEA. CDR3 length: 13 amino acids. The CDR3 reads CSVGKGLNEKLFF. CDR3 coding DNA: TGCAGCGTTGGTAAGGGTCTCAATGAAAAACTGTTTTTT. The full variable domain, its missing parts supplied by reference TRBV29-1 and TRBJ1-4, is SAVISQKPSRDICQRGTSLTIQCQVDSQVTMMFWYRQQPGQSLTLIATANQGSEATYESGFVIDKFPISRPNLTFSTLTVSNMSPEDSSIYLCSVGKGLNEKLFFGSGTQLSVL.

This chain uses TRBV7-3 with TRBJ1-1, with D possibly being TRBD1 (5 bases). Germline CDR1 and CDR2: SGHTA and FQGTGA. V lost 5 bases and J lost 1, with 14 bases in between. This CDR3 is built from 15 residues. The DNA of the CDR3 is TGTGCCAGCAGCCTGTATGGGGGGAGGAACACTGAAGCTTTCTTT. Encoded protein: CASSLYGGRNTEAFF. Combining the CDR3 with reference TRBV7-3 and TRBJ1-1 gives the whole variable domain GAGVSQTPSNKVTEKGKYVELRCDPISGHTALYWYRQSLGQGPEFLIYFQGTGAADDSGLPNDRFFAVRPEGSVSTLKIQRTERGDSAVYLCASSLYGGRNTEAFFGQGTRLTVV.

This clone was observed a single time. The rearrangement joins TRBV9 to TRBJ1-2, with D perhaps TRBD1 (6 bases). CDR1 is SGDLS and CDR2 is YYNGEE in the germline V gene. V was trimmed by 0 bases and J by 8 bases, leaving 11 bases between them. The CDR3 extends over 13 amino acids. This CDR3 is CASSVGTGYGYTF. CDR3 sequence (DNA): TGTGCCAGCAGCGTAGGCACAGGGTACGGCTACACCTTC.

This clone was observed a single time. This chain uses TRBV9 with TRBJ1-6, with 11 bases identical to TRBD1. With 2 bases clipped from V and 1 base from J, the junction kept 8 bases outside the gene matches. From germline, CDR1 is SGDLS and CDR2 YYNGEE. The CDR3 has 19 residues. CDR3 sequence: CASSVGQGAGSSYNSPLHF. CDR3 in DNA: TGTGCCAGCAGCGTCGGACAGGGGGCTGGAAGTTCCTATAATTCACCCCTCCACTTT.

This clone was counted a single time. The chain joins TRBV7-9 to TRBJ1-1; 9 bases are shared with TRBD1. V shed 0 bases, J shed 4 bases, and the junction held 9 bases outside the gene matches. The CDR3 has 17 amino acids. CDR1 is SEHNR and CDR2 is FQNEAQ in the germline V gene (reference sequence). The CDR3 loop is CASSLAPGQGRSTEAFF. The CDR3 DNA is TGTGCCAGCAGCTTAGCCCCGGGACAGGGACGGAGCACTGAAGCTTTCTTT.

The chain combines TRBV4-1 with TRBJ2-7, with 7 bases aligning to TRBD2. The V segment lost 0 bases and the J segment 7 bases; nucleotides outside the gene matches: 9. Germline V gene sequence: CDR1 MGHRA, CDR2 YSYEKL. The CDR3 length is 15 residues. CDR3 residues: CASSQDPGPGREQYF. The CDR3 DNA is TGCGCCAGCAGCCAAGACCCAGGACCCGGGAGGGAGCAGTACTTC.

The V call is TRBV7-6, the J call TRBJ1-1; the D gene is possibly TRBD1 (5 bases). The CDR3 consists of 16 residues. Germline V gives CDR1 SGHVS, CDR2 FNYEAQ. V gave up 0 bases and J gave up 1 base, with 12 bases separating them. CDR3 coding DNA: TGTGCCAGCAGCTTAGCGAAGGGACGGTGGAACACTGAAGCTTTCTTT. Translation gives CASSLAKGRWNTEAFF. Using reference TRBV7-6 and TRBJ1-1 for the parts outside the CDR3, the full variable domain is GAGVSQSPRYKVTKRGQDVALRCDPISGHVSLYWYRQALGQGPEFLTYFNYEAQQDKSGLPNDRFSAERPEGSISTLTIQRTEQRDSAMYRCASSLAKGRWNTEAFFGQGTRLTVV.

This chain uses TRBV3-1 (or the pseudogene TRBV3-2) with TRBJ1-6; tentatively, D is TRBD1 (6 bases). The V end lost 1 base, the J end lost 9 bases, and 16 bases lay between the germline ends. Germline V gene sequence: CDR1 LGHDT, CDR2 YNNKEL (reference sequence). There are 16 residues in the CDR3. CDR3 sequence reads: CASSQAPLGGGSPLHF. In DNA form, the CDR3 reads TGTGCCAGCAGCCAAGCCCCCCTTGGAGGGGGTTCACCCCTCCACTTT.

The chain recombines TRBV4-1 with TRBJ2-7; D perhaps matches TRBD2 (5 bases). The CDR3 runs to 15 residues. Germline V gene data show CDR1 as MGHRA and CDR2 as YSYEKL. Trimming removed 4 bases from V and 3 bases from J, with 16 bases in between. As DNA, the CDR3 is TGCGCCAGCAGCCCTGAGGGCGCGAGGTTCTACGAGCAGTACTTC. Protein sequence: CASSPEGARFYEQYF.

The gene calls are TRBV7-9 and TRBJ2-1; 8 nucleotides agree with TRBD2. The CDR3 sequence is 18 residues long. Trimming at V came to 1 base and at J to 0 bases, leaving 8 bases not matched to a gene. The germline V gene encodes CDR1 SEHNR and CDR2 FQNEAQ (reference sequence). CDR3 nucleotide sequence: TGTGCCAGCAGCTTAGAATGGGCTAGCGGGCCCTCCTACAATGAGCAGTTCTTC. Amino acid sequence: CASSLEWASGPSYNEQFF.

The gene calls are TRBV5-4 and TRBJ1-5; D remains ambiguous. This CDR3 comprises 15 residues. Germline V CDR1 and CDR2: SGHNT, YYREEE (reference sequence). V was shortened by 0 bases and J by 4 bases, with 11 bases between the two germline ends. The CDR3: CASSLGGQMNQPQHF. The CDR3 coding sequence is TGTGCCAGCAGCTTGGGAGGCCAGATGAATCAGCCCCAGCATTTT.

V gene TRBV25-1 combines with J gene TRBJ1-1, with TRBD1 as a possible D gene (5 bases). Germline values: CDR1 MGHDK, CDR2 SYGVNS. CDR3 length equals 12 residues. V was shortened by 3 bases and J by 3 bases, with 5 bases between the two germline ends. The CDR3, as DNA: TGTGCCAGCAGTGAGGGGCACACTGAAGCTTTCTTT. Its translation: CASSEGHTEAFF.

This clone was counted a single time. V and J are TRBV3-1 (or the pseudogene TRBV3-2) and TRBJ2-5; TRBD1 matches 9 bases. The CDR3 sequence is 15 residues long. V lost 4 bases, J lost 9 bases, and 12 bases stayed unmatched. Germline V gene sequence: CDR1 LGHDT, CDR2 YNNKEL (reference sequence). The CDR3 DNA follows: TGTGCCAGCAGCCCCGGTTTCACAGGGGGCGAAGCCCAGTACTTC. This codes for CASSPGFTGGEAQYF.

The chain joins TRBV15 to TRBJ1-2; 8 bases are shared with TRBD1. V was pared by 5 bases and J by 2 bases, with 7 bases of the junction left unmatched. The length of the CDR3 is 15 residues. The germline V gene encodes CDR1 LNHNV and CDR2 YYDKDF (reference sequence). The CDR3 region has the DNA TGTGCCACCAGCTATCCGGACAGGGTCAACTATGGCTACACCTTC. Translated, it gives CATSYPDRVNYGYTF.

The V and J genes are TRBV6-1 and TRBJ2-3; 7 bases fit TRBD2. This CDR3 is 15 amino acids long. V lost 1 base to trimming and J lost 0 bases; unmatched junction nucleotides: 1. Per the germline V gene, CDR1 is MNHNS and CDR2 is SASEGT. The DNA of the CDR3 is TGTGCCAGCAGTGAAGGCGGGAGTAGCACAGATACGCAGTATTTT. Amino acid sequence: CASSEGGSSTDTQYF.

This sequence joins TRBV27 and TRBJ1-5; D is possibly TRBD1 (6 bases). The CDR3 sequence is 14 residues long. V lost 3 bases, J lost 4 bases, and 10 bases lay in between. The germline V gene has CDR1 MNHEY and CDR2 SMNVEV (reference sequence). The CDR3 DNA sequence: TGTGCCAGCAGTTTCAGGGGACGGAATCAGCCCCAGCATTTT. This translates into CASSFRGRNQPQHF.

The chain links TRBV15 to TRBJ1-5; possibly TRBD1 for D (5 bases). Germline V CDR1 and CDR2: LNHNV, YYDKDF (reference sequence). The V and J ends lost 4 bases and 4 bases respectively, with 14 bases between them. The CDR3 spans 15 residues. The CDR3 loop is CATSTAGPTNQPQHF. CDR3 DNA sequence: TGTGCCACCAGCACGGCAGGGCCTACTAATCAGCCCCAGCATTTT.

This chain joins TRBV30 and TRBJ1-2, with D unclear. Germline V lookup: CDR1 GTSNPN, CDR2 SVGIG (reference sequence). This CDR3 comprises 14 residues. The V end lost 4 bases, the J end lost 4 bases, and 16 bases lay between the germline ends. The CDR3 reads CAWTGSSRAYGYTF. The CDR3 nucleotides are TGTGCCTGGACCGGTAGTAGCAGAGCCTATGGCTACACCTTC. The full variable domain, completed using reference TRBV30 and TRBJ1-2, is SQTIHQWPATLVQPVGSPLSLECTVEGTSNPNLYWYRQAAGRGLQLLFYSVGIGQISSEVPQNLSASRPQDRQFILSSKKLLLSDSGFYLCAWTGSSRAYGYTFGSGTRLTVV.

The chain is built from TRBV2 and TRBJ1-6; a possible D gene is TRBD1 (6 bases). This CDR3 spans 15 amino acids. V lost 3 bases, J lost 10 bases, and 16 bases lay in between. Per the germline V gene, CDR1 is SNHLY and CDR2 is FYNNEI. The CDR3 nucleotides are TGTGCCAGCAGTGAGTACAGGGTCGCAGCCTCACCCCTCCACTTT. It encodes CASSEYRVAASPLHF. Complete variable domain (other parts from reference TRBV2 and TRBJ1-6): EPEVTQTPSHQVTQMGQEVILRCVPISNHLYFYWYRQILGQKVEFLVSFYNNEISEKSEIFDDQFSVERPDGSNFTLKIRSTKLEDSAMYFCASSEYRVAASPLHFGNGTRLTVT.

The rearrangement links TRBV6-6 to TRBJ1-4; 10 nucleotides match TRBD1. V dropped 5 bases and J dropped 7; count of bases not matched to a gene: 7. This CDR3 has 15 residues. Germline V CDR1 and CDR2: MNHNY, SVGAGI (reference sequence). The CDR3 nucleotides read TGTGCCAGCAGTACCGGGACAGGGGTGGGTGAAAAACTGTTTTTT. This sequence encodes CASSTGTGVGEKLFF.

The chain links TRBV5-1 to TRBJ1-3, with a possible D match to TRBD1 (5 bases). This CDR3 comprises 15 residues. The germline V and J ends were trimmed by 0 bases and 5 bases, with 12 bases remaining between them. Looked up from germline, CDR1 is SGHRS and CDR2 is YFSETQ. CDR3 in DNA: TGCGCCAGCAGCTTGGGATCGGGGCAACGAAACACCATATATTTT. This translates into CASSLGSGQRNTIYF.

V usage is TRBV5-1 and J usage is TRBJ2-5, with 7 bases fitting TRBD1. V shed 0 bases and J 5 bases; nucleotides not matched to a gene: 7. The length of the CDR3 is 15 residues. CDR1 and CDR2 (germline): SGHRS, YFSETQ. In nucleotides, the CDR3 is TGCGCCAGCAGCTTGGAAGGGACAGTTATCGAGACCCAGTACTTC. Translating it yields CASSLEGTVIETQYF. Variable domain in full (rest from reference TRBV5-1 and TRBJ2-5): KAGVTQTPRYLIKTRGQQVTLSCSPISGHRSVSWYQQTPGQGLQFLFEYFSETQRNKGNFPGRFSGRQFSNSRSEMNVSTLELGDSALYLCASSLEGTVIETQYFGPGTRLLVL.

The V gene is TRBV6-5, the J gene TRBJ1-2, with D perhaps matching TRBD1 (5 bases). Per germline, CDR1 MNHEY and CDR2 SVGAGI. The CDR3 sequence is 13 residues long. Trimming removed 5 bases from V and 3 bases from J, with 10 bases in between. The CDR3 bases are TGTGCCAGCAGTCCCGGGGGGTACTATGGCTACACCTTC. It translates to CASSPGGYYGYTF.

The chain is built from TRBV28 and TRBJ1-3, with 10 bases lining up with TRBD1. Unmatched junction bases numbered 8, after V lost 8 bases and J lost 1 base. Germline V gene sequence: CDR1 MDHEN, CDR2 SYDVKM. The CDR3 extends over 16 amino acids. The CDR3 here is CASGTGTGASGNTIYF. As DNA, the CDR3 is TGTGCCAGCGGAACCGGGACAGGGGCTTCTGGAAACACCATATATTTT.

J is TRBJ2-1 and V is TRBV29-1; 9 bases align to TRBD1. After removal of 7 bases from V and 4 bases from J, the junction contained 8 bases not matched to a gene. The CDR3 contains 14 residues. Germline V gene data show CDR1 as SQVTM and CDR2 as ANQGSEA. The CDR3 DNA is TGCAGCGGGGTGGACAGGGGAAGGTACAATGAGCAGTTCTTC. It yields the protein CSGVDRGRYNEQFF.

The chain links TRBV7-9 to TRBJ1-1, with D perhaps matching TRBD1 (5 bases). CDR1 is SEHNR, CDR2 FQNEAQ, per germline (reference sequence). Trimming took 1 base from V and 0 from J, leaving 12 bases between them. There are 16 residues in the CDR3. CDR3 DNA: TGTGCCAGCAGCTTAGTTTTAGGGGCATTGAACACTGAAGCTTTCTTT. Translation: CASSLVLGALNTEAFF.

This clone occurred once. The chain uses TRBV12-5 and TRBJ1-1; unclear D gene. The germline gives CDR1 LGHNT, CDR2 FRNRAP. The CDR3 has 10 amino acids. Trimming stripped 7 bases from V and 5 bases from J, with 5 bases between. CDR3 coding DNA: TGTGCTAGTGCCAGGACTGAAGCTTTCTTT. Translating gives CASARTEAFF.

The CDR3 coding sequence is TGCAGCGTTGTCAGGATCGCGAACACTGAAGCTTTCTTT. Its protein is CSVVRIANTEAFF. The chain has TRBV29-1 and TRBJ1-1; D unclear. This CDR3 has 13 amino acids. Trimming shortened V by 4 bases and J by 1 base, and 10 bases separated the two germline ends. Germline CDR1 is SQVTM and CDR2 is ANQGSEA. The full variable domain, with the rest looked up from reference TRBV29-1 and TRBJ1-1, is SAVISQKPSRDICQRGTSLTIQCQVDSQVTMMFWYRQQPGQSLTLIATANQGSEATYESGFVIDKFPISRPNLTFSTLTVSNMSPEDSSIYLCSVVRIANTEAFFGQGTRLTVV.